Detailed here is one TCR beta chain. The antigen is undetermined. Primers for the PCR totalled 60 Vbeta and 13 Jbeta. Clones were sequenced by immunoSEQ multiplex PCR, and TCRdb holds only the in-frame ones, with some missing. Among a few hundred thousand clones listed, about 75% were seen once. The data derive from a study of cytomegalovirus exposure and HLA in healthy donors. For the study at large: The study placed about four fifths of its roughly 400 genotyped donors in the Caucasian-associated ancestry cluster. Study-wide points: The study dropped some indistinguishable V segments, TRBV6-2 and TRBV6-3 among them. Among the most significant clusters, several appeared linked to common viral pathogens in a later analysis.

Trimming took 4 bases from V and 5 from J, leaving 22 bases between them. This CDR3 region has 17 residues. The germline V gene encodes CDR1 LGHNT and CDR2 FRNRAP. Despite likely unrecorded immune exposures, the donors were nominally healthy at the time of sampling. The rearrangement links TRBV12-5 to TRBJ2-3, with D maybe TRBD2 (5 bases). The sequenced sample was PBMCs. This receptor was identified in a man aged 18-30 years in good health and CMV-seronegative. The CDR3 loop is CASGYPPRSGLGDTQYF. CDR3 DNA sequence: TGTGCTAGTGGTTACCCTCCCCGGAGCGGACTTGGAGATACGCAGTATTTT.